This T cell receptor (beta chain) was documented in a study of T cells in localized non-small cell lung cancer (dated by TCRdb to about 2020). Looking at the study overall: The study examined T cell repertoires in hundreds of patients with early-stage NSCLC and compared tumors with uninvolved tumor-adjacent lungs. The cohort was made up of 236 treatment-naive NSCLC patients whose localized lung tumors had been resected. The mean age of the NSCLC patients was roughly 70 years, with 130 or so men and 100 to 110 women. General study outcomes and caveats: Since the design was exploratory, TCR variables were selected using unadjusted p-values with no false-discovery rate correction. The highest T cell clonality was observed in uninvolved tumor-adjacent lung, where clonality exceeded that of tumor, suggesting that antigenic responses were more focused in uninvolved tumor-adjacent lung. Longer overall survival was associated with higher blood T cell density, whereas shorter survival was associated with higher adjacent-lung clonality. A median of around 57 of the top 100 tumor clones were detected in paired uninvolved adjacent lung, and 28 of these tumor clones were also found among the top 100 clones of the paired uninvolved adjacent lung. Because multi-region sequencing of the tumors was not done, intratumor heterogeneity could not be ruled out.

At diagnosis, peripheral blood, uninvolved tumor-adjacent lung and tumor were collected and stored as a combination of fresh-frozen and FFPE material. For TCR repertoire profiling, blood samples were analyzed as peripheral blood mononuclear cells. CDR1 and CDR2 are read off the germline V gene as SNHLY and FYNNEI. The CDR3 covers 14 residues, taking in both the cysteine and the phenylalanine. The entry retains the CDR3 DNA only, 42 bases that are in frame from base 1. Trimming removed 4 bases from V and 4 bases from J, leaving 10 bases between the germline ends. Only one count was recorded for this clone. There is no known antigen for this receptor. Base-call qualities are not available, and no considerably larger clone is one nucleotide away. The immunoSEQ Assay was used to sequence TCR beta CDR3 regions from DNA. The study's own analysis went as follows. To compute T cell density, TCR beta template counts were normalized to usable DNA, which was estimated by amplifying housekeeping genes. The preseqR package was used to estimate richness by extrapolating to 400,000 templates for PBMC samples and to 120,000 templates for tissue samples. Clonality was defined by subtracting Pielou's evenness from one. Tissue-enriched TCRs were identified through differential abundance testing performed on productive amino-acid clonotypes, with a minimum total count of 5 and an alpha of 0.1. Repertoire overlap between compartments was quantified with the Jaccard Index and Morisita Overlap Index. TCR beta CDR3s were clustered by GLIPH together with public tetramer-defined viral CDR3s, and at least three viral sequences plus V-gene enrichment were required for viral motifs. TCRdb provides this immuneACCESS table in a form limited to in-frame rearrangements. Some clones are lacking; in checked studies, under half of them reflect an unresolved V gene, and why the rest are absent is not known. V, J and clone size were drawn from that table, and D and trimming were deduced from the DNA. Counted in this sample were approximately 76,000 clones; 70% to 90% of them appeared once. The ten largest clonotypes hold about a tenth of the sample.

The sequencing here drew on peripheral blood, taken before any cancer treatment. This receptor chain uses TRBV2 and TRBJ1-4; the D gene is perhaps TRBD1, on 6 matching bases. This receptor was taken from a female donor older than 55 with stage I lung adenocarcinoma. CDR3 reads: CASSAGQNNEKLFF. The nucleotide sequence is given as TGTGCCAGCAGTGCCGGACAGAATAATGAAAAACTGTTTTTT. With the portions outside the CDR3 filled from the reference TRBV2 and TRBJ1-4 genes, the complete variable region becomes EPEVTQTPSHQVTQMGQEVILRCVPISNHLYFYWYRQILGQKVEFLVSFYNNEISEKSEIFDDQFSVERPDGSNFTLKIRSTKLEDSAMYFCASSAGQNNEKLFFGSGTQLSVL.